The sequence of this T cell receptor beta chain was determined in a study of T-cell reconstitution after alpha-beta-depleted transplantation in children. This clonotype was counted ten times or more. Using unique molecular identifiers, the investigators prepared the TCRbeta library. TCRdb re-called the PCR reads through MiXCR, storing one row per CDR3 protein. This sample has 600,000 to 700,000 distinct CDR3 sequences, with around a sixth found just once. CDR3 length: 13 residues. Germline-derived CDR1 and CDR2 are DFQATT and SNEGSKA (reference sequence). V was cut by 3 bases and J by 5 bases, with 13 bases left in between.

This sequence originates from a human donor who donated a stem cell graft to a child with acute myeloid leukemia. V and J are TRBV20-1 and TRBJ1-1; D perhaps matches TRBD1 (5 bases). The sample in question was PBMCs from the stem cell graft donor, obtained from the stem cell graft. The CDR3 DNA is TGCAGTGCTAGTCCCCAGGGCCGAACTGAAGCTTTCTTT. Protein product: CSASPQGRTEAFF.